Presented here are 6 T cell receptor beta chains from one specimen sequenced in a study of T cell changes during pregnancy in multiple sclerosis. Data came from immunoSEQ multiplex PCR; TCRdb stores just in-frame clones and leaves some out. The sample includes 67,000 or so clones, roughly 92% seen only once; the top ten take around 3.3%. Sequencing used CD8+ T cells from peripheral blood mononuclear cells, obtained in the third trimester of pregnancy. All receptors come from a female donor in good health, enrolled as a control in a pregnancy study.

This clone was detected once. This chain joins TRBV19 and TRBJ2-7, with TRBD2 as a possible D gene (6 bases). The length of the CDR3 is 11 residues. Germline V lookup: CDR1 LNHDA, CDR2 SQIVND (reference sequence). V lost 5 bases and J 6 bases, leaving 8 bases between the germline ends. CDR3 sequence (DNA): TGTGCCAGTAGTCAGGGAGGCGAGCAGTACTTC. It codes for CASSQGGEQYF.

The CDR3 loop is CASSSVGGGVIETNYGYTF. Written as DNA, the CDR3 is TGTGCCAGCAGTTCCGTCGGAGGGGGCGTCATTGAAACTAACTATGGCTACACCTTC. The gene calls are TRBV27 and TRBJ1-2; 7 bases match TRBD1. The germline CDR1 and CDR2 sequences are MNHEY and SMNVEV (reference sequence). This CDR3 comprises 19 residues. J was trimmed by 0 bases and V by 4 bases; bases with no gene match: 17.

This clone was counted only a few times. The genes are TRBV20-1 and TRBJ1-1; unclear D gene. The CDR3 contains 11 residues. With 1 base removed from V and 8 bases from J, the gap between germline ends came to 8 bases. CDR1 and CDR2 (germline): DFQATT, SNEGSKA (reference sequence). Here the CDR3 DNA reads TGCAGTGCTAGAGCCCTTCCCGAAGCTTTCTTT. It specifies CSARALPEAFF.

A single count supports this clone. This sequence joins TRBV6-1 and TRBJ1-2; unclear D gene. The germline V gene encodes CDR1 MNHNS and CDR2 SASEGT. There are 14 residues in the CDR3. Trimming took off 3 bases at V and 2 bases at J, with 10 bases between the two ends. This CDR3 is CASSDPGSNYGYTF. The CDR3 region has the DNA TGTGCCAGCAGTGATCCAGGATCCAACTATGGCTACACCTTC.

The chain is built from TRBV4-2 and TRBJ1-2; D is ambiguous. Germline V gives CDR1 LGHNA, CDR2 YNFKEQ. Trimming shortened V by 4 bases and J by 1 base, and 13 bases separated the two germline ends. The CDR3 is 15 amino acids. The CDR3 nucleotides are TGTGCCAGCAGCCCCCTGGCGGCAGATAACTATGGCTACACCTTC. It yields the protein CASSPLAADNYGYTF.

The rearrangement joins TRBV2 to TRBJ1-3; no firm D call. Germline assignment: CDR1 SNHLY and CDR2 FYNNEI. This CDR3 region has 10 residues. The V end lost 8 bases, the J end lost 16 bases, and 15 bases lay between the germline ends. The CDR3 loop reads CASRGVHVYF. The CDR3 coding sequence is TGTGCCAGCCGGGGAGTGCATGTGTATTTT.